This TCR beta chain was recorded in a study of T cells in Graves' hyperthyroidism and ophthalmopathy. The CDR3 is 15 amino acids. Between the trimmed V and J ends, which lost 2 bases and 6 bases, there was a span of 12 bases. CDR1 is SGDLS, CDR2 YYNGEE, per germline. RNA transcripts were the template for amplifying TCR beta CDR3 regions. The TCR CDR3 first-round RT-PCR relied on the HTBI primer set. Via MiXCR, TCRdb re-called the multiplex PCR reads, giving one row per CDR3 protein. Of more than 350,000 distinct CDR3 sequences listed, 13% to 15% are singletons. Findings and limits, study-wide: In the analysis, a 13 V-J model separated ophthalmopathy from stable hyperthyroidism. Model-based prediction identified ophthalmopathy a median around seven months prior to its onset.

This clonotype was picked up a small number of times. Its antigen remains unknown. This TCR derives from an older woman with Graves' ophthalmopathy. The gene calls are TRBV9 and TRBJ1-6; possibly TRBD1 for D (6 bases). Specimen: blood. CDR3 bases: TGTGCCAGCAGCGTTTCGGGACAAATTAATTCACCCCTCCACTTT. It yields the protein CASSVSGQINSPLHF.